This T cell receptor beta chain was captured by sequencing in a study of blood T cells in healthy people across ages. V was clipped by 2 bases and J by 4 bases, with 9 bases between them. Germline lookup yields CDR1 MNHNS and CDR2 SASEGT. This CDR3 has 14 amino acids. This clonotype occurred a few times. Per sample, a minimum of 7 million PBMCs were isolated. Combining a sample-barcoded 5' primer with a J-beta primer mix, a second PCR ran for about 6 to 11 cycles. TCRdb reprocessed the 5' RACE reads via MiXCR and lists one record per CDR3 protein. The sample consists of 700,000 or so distinct CDR3 sequences, roughly 43% of them appearing once.

The chain carries TRBV6-1 and TRBJ2-1, with D hard to call. The sequenced material came from blood. The sequence was obtained from a man older than 75 in good health. CDR3 DNA: TGTGCCAGCAGTGAACGCCAGCTATACAATGAGCAGTTCTTC. Its translation is CASSERQLYNEQFF.